This T cell receptor (beta chain) was identified in a study of CXCR3-negative and CXCR3-positive naive CD8 T cells (dated by TCRdb to the late 2010s). For the wider study: In total, 130 million to 150 million TRB reads were obtained, or roughly 1.5 +/- 0.3 million reads per library. For the TRBV-TRBJ cluster analysis, the naive subsets came from 5 or 6 donors, while the memory cells came from 3 donors. The diversity and physicochemical repertoire analyses included under 12 donors pooled from two independent experiments. The paper's findings and limits, for the study overall: TRB CDR3s from CXCR3-positive naive cells showed higher hydrophobicity (lower Kidera factor 4), lower energy, and higher strength and volume indices than CXCR3-negative naive cells. CXCR3 expression partially decreased after cryopreservation, so most assays used freshly isolated PBMCs. Both naive subsets had comparably high repertoire diversity, while memory CD8+ T cells had much lower repertoire diversity. Because surface CD5, which is linked to self-reactivity in mice, was comparable between the naive subsets, TCR interaction strength was also inferred from the physicochemical properties of TRB CDR3s. TRBV-TRBJ usage was similar between naive CXCR3-negative and CXCR3-positive cells from the same donor, while memory cells showed distinct patterns.

For every CD8+ T cell subset, a few hundred thousand cells were flow-sorted straight into RLT lysis buffer, and each subset was sorted in triplicate. To exclude memory contaminants, naive CD8+ T cells were stringently defined as CD45RO-CCR7+CD27+CD95-. Using standard density gradient centrifugation, peripheral blood mononuclear cells were isolated from buffy coats. A FACSAria III was used to flow-sort naive CXCR3-negative and CXCR3-positive CD8+ T cells. Total RNA was extracted from sorted cells using an RNeasy Mini Kit. Data came from a NextSeq 550. The Human TCR Profiling Kit (MiLaboratory) was used to prepare UMI-labeled 5' RACE TRB cDNA libraries. The full amount of extracted RNA was used for cDNA synthesis, and the full amount of resulting cDNA was used for PCR amplification. The libraries were made side by side, with each library going through the same number of PCR cycles. The source study handled its data this way. About 53,000 +/- 10,000 unique UMI-labeled TRB cDNA molecules per library were extracted with MIGEC and MiXCR, with at least two reads per UMI required. Each library averaged about 37,000 +/- 9,700 functional in-frame TRB CDR3 nucleotide clonotypes without stop codons. After downsampling to 5000 UMI-labeled TRB molecules per sample, diversity metrics such as normalized Shannon-Wiener and Chao1 were calculated in VDJtools. Clonotype-size-weighted physicochemical properties of the central five CDR3 residues (interaction energy, strength, volume and Kidera factor 4) were computed in VDJtools. Following reprocessing of the reads by TCRdb, the data hold one row per CDR3 protein sequence and no DNA is available. The V and J calls come from TCRdb's annotation, not from the publication. The sample table records around 60,000 distinct CDR3 sequences. Roughly 0.73% of the sample is held by the ten biggest clonotypes.

From a lookup of the germline V gene (reference sequence), CDR1 and CDR2 are LNHDA and SQIVND. The CDR3 goes from the cysteine to the phenylalanine over 12 residues. Nucleotide data are not available. For this clonotype: It lacks a known antigen.

The sequence joins TRBV19 to TRBJ1-1. This TCR was sampled from a human donor in good health. Some clones in this sample may be carry-over from other donors' samples. Specimen: naive CXCR3+ CD8+ T cells from blood. Taken with the paper, the label for cell subset or site translates to: CD45RO-CCR7+CD27+CD95- naive CD8+ T cells expressing CXCR3 (TNR3+). The CDR3 region reads CASSTGPIEAFF.